This TCR beta chain was captured by sequencing in a study of T cell responses to AZD1222 COVID-19 vaccine. The study, taken as a whole, reports: Donors were mostly white British, more females; clonal diversity possibly underestimated. Compared with day 0, the breadth and depth of the Spike-specific TCR repertoire rose significantly after two doses of AZD1222. Seropositive at baseline were only five or six AZD1222 recipients. Repertoires were sampled only after the peak T cell response.

Remarks on this clone: Its cognate antigen is unknown.

TCRdb's table, derived via immunoSEQ multiplex PCR, lists solely in-frame clones and lacks some. The table includes 60,000 to 85,000 clones, around three quarters detected once. Germline lookup yields CDR1 MNHNY and CDR2 SVGAGI (reference sequence). CDR3 length: 14 residues. The V and J ends lost 6 bases and 4 bases respectively, with 15 bases between them. The material was peripheral blood, obtained 28 days after the second dose of the MenACWY control vaccine. V is TRBV6-6 and J is TRBJ1-1, with D hard to call. The sequence was obtained from an adult who received the MenACWY meningococcal vaccine as a control. The CDR3 nucleotides are TGTGCCAGCAGGAACAGCTCCTTTGGCACTGAAGCTTTCTTT. Translation: CASRNSSFGTEAFF.